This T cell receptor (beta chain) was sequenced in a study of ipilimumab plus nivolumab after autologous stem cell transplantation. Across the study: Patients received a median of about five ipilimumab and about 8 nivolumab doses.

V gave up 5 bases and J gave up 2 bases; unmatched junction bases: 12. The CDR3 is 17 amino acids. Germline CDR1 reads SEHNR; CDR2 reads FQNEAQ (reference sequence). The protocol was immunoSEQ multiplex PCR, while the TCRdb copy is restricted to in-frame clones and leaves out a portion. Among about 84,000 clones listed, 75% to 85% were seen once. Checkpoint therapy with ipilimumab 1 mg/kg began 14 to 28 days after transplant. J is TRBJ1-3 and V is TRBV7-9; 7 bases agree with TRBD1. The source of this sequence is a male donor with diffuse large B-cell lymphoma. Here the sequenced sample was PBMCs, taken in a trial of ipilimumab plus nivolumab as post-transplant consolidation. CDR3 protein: CASSIHRGNGPGNTIYF. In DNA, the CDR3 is TGTGCCAGCAGCATCCACAGGGGCAATGGACCTGGAAACACCATATATTTT.